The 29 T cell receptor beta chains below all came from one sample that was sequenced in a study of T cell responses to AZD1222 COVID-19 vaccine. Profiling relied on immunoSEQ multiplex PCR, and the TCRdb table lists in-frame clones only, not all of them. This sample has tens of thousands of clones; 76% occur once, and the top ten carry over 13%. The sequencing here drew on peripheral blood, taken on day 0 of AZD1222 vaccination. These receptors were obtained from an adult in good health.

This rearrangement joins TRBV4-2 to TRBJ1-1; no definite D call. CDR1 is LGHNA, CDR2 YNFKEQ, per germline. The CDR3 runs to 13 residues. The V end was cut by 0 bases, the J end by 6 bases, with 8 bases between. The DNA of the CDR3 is TGTGCCAGCAGCCAAGACAGGCGGTCTGAAGCTTTCTTT. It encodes CASSQDRRSEAFF.

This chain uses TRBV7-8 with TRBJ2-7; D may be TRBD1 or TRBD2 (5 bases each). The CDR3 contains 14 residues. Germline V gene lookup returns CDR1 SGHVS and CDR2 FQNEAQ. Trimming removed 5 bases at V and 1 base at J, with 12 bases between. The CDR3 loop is CASSATGGSYEQYF. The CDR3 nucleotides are TGTGCCAGCAGCGCAACTGGGGGATCCTACGAGCAGTACTTC.

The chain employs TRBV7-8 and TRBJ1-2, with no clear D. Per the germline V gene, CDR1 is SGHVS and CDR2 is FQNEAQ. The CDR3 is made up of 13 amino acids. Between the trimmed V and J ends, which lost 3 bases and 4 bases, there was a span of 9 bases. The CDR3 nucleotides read TGTGCCAGCAGCTTTGGGATGGGCTATGGCTACACCTTC. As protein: CASSFGMGYGYTF.

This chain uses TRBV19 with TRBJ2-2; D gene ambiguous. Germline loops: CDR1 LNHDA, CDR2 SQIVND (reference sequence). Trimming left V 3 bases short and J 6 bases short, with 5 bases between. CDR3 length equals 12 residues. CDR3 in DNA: TGTGCCAGTAGTATTTGGGCCGGGGAGCTGTTTTTT. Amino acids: CASSIWAGELFF.

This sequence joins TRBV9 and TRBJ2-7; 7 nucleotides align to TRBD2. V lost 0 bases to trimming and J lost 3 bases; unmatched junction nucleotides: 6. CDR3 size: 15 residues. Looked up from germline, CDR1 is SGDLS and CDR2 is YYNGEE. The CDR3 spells CASSVGEGGDYEQYF. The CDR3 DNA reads TGTGCCAGCAGCGTAGGGGAGGGAGGGGACTACGAGCAGTACTTC.

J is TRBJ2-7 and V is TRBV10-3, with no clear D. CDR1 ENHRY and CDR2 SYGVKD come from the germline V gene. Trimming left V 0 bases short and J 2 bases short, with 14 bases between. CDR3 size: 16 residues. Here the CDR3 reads CAISESDSTSPYEQYF. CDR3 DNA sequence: TGTGCCATCAGTGAGTCCGACTCGACCTCCCCCTACGAGCAGTACTTC.

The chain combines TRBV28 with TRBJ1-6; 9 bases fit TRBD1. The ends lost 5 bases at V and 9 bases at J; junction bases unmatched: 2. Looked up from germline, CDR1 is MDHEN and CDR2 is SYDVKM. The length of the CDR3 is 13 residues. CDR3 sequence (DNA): TGTGCCAGCAGTGGGACAGGGCGTTCACCCCTCCACTTT. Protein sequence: CASSGTGRSPLHF.

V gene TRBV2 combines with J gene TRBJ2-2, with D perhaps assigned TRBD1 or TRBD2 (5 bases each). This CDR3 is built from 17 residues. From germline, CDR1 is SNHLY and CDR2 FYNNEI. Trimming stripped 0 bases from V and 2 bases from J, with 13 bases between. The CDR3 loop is CASSEALRGVNTGELFF. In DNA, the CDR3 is TGTGCCAGCAGTGAAGCGCTTCGAGGGGTTAACACCGGGGAGCTGTTTTTT.

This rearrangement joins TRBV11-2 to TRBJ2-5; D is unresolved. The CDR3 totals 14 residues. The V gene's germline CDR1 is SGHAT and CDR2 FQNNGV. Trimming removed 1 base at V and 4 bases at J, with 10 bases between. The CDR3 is CASSLGPVGETQYF. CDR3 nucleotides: TGTGCCAGCAGCTTAGGCCCCGTGGGAGAGACCCAGTACTTC.

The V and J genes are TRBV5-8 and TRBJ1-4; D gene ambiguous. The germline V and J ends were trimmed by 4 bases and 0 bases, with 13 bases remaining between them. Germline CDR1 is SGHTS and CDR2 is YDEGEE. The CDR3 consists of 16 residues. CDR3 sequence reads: CASSGGWAATNEKLFF. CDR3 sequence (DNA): TGTGCCAGCAGCGGCGGTTGGGCGGCAACTAATGAAAAACTGTTTTTT.

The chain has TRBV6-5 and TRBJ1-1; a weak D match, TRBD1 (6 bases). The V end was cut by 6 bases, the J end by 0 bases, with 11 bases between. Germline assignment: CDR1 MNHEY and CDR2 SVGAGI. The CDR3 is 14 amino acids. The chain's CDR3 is CASSRTAMNTEAFF. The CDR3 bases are TGTGCCAGCAGCCGGACAGCGATGAACACTGAAGCTTTCTTT.

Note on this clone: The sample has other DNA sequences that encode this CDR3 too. CDR3 coding DNA: TGTGCCAGCAGCTTGGGCGGGGAAGCTTTCTTT. This gives the protein CASSLGGEAFF. V and J are TRBV11-2 and TRBJ1-1; D gene uncertain. The V end was cut by 3 bases, the J end by 8 bases, with 7 bases between. The CDR3 contains 11 residues. The germline V gene encodes CDR1 SGHAT and CDR2 FQNNGV.

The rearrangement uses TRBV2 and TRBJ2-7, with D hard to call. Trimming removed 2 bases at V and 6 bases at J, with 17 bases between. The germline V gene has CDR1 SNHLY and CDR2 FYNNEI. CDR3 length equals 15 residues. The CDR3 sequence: CASSESRQVFFEQYF. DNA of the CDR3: TGTGCCAGCAGTGAATCGAGGCAGGTATTCTTCGAGCAGTACTTC.

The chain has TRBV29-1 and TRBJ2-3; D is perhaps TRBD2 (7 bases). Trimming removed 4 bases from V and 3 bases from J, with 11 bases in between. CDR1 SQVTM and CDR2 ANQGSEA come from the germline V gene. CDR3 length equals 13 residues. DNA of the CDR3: TGCAGCGTTGGCGGGGGCAAGACAGATACGCAGTATTTT. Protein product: CSVGGGKTDTQYF.

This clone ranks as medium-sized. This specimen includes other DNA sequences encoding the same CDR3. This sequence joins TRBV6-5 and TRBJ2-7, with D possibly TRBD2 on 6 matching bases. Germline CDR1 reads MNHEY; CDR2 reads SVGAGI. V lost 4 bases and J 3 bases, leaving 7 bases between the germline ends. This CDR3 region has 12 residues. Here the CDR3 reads CASSSGSYEQYF. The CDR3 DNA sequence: TGTGCCAGCAGTTCCGGGAGCTACGAGCAGTACTTC.

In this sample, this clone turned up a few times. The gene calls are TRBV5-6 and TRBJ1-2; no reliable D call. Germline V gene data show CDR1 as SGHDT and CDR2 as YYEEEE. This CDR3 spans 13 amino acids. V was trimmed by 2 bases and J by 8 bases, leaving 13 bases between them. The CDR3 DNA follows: TGTGCCAGCAGCTTTGACGGGTTGGAGGGCTACACCTTC. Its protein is CASSFDGLEGYTF.

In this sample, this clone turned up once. The CDR3: CASSQEPSGDSTGELFF. The CDR3 DNA follows: TGCGCCAGCAGCCAAGAACCTAGCGGGGATAGCACCGGGGAGCTGTTTTTT. The J gene is TRBJ2-2, the V gene TRBV4-3; 9 nucleotides agree with TRBD2. Germline CDR1 and CDR2: LGHNA and YSLEER. This CDR3 is 17 amino acids long. With V trimmed by 0 bases and J by 4 bases, 6 bases remained unmatched.

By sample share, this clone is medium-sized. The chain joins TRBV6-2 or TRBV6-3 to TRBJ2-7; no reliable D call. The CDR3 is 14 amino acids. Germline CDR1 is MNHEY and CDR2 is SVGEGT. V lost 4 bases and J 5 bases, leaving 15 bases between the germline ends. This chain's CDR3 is CASSFPLAEDEQYF. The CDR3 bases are TGTGCCAGCAGTTTCCCTCTGGCAGAGGACGAGCAGTACTTC.

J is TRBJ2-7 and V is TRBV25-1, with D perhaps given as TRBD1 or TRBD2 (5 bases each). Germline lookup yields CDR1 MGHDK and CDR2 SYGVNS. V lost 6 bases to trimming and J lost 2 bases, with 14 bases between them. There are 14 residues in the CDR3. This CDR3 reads CASRGLKGPYEQYF. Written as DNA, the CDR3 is TGTGCCAGCAGGGGGCTAAAGGGACCCTACGAGCAGTACTTC.

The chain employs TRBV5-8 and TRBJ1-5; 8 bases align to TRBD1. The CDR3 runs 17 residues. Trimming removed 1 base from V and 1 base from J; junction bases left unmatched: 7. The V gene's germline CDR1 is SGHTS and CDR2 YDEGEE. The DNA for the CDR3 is TGTGCCAGCAGCTTGAACAGGGGGTTTGAGAGCAATCAGCCCCAGCATTTT. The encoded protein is CASSLNRGFESNQPQHF.

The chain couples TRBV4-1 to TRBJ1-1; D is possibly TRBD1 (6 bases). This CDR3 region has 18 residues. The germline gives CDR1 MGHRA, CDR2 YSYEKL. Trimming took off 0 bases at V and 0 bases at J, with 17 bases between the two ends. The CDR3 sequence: CASSQEGLQGTMNTEAFF. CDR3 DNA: TGCGCCAGCAGCCAAGAAGGACTTCAGGGGACCATGAACACTGAAGCTTTCTTT.

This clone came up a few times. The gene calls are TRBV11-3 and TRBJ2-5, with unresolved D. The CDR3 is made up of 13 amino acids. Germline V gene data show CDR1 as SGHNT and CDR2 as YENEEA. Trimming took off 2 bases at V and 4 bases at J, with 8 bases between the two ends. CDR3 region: CASSLREGETQYF. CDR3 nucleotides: TGTGCCAGCAGCTTAAGAGAAGGAGAGACCCAGTACTTC. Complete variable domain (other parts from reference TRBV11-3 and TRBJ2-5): EAGVVQSPRYKIIEKKQPVAFWCNPISGHNTLYWYLQNLGQGPELLIRYENEEAVDDSQLPKDRFSAERLKGVDSTLKIQPAELGDSAVYLCASSLREGETQYFGPGTRLLVL.

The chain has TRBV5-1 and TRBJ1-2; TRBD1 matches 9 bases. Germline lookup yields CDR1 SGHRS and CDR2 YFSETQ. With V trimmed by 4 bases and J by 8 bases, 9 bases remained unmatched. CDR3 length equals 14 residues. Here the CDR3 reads CASSHTGGLSGYTF. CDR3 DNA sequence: TGCGCCAGCAGCCATACAGGGGGCTTGAGCGGCTACACCTTC.

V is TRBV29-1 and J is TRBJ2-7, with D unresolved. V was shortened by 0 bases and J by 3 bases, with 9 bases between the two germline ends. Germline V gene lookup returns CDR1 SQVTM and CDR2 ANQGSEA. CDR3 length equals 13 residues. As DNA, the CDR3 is TGCAGCGTTGAAGATAACCAGAGCTACGAGCAGTACTTC. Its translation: CSVEDNQSYEQYF.

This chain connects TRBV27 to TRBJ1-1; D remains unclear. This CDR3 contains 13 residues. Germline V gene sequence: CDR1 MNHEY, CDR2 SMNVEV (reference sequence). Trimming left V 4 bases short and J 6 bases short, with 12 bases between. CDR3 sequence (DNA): TGTGCCAGCAGTTCCCTAGGCGGCGCTGAAGCTTTCTTT. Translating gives CASSSLGGAEAFF.

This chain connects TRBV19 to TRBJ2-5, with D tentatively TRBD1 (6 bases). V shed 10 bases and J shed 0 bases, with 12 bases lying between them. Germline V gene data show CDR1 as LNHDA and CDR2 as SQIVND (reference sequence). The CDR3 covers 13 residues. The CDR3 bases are TGTGCCACCCTCGACAGGAACCAAGAGACCCAGTACTTC. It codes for CATLDRNQETQYF.

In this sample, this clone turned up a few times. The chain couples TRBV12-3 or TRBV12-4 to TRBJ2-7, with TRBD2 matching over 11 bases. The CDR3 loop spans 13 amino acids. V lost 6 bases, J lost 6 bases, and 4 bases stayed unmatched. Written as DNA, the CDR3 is TGTGCCAGCAGGATAGCGGGGGGGCGCGAGCAGTACTTC. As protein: CASRIAGGREQYF.

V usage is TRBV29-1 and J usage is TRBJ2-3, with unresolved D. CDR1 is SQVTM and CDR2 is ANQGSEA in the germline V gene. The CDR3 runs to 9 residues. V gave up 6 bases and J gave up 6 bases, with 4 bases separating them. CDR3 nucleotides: TGCAGCGTAGGTGATACGCAGTATTTT. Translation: CSVGDTQYF.

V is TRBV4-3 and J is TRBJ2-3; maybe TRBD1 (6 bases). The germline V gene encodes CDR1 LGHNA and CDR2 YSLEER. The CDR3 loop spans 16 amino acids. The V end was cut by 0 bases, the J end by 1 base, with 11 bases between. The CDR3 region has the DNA TGCGCCAGCAGCCAAGATACAGGGTTCGGCACAGATACGCAGTATTTT. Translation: CASSQDTGFGTDTQYF.